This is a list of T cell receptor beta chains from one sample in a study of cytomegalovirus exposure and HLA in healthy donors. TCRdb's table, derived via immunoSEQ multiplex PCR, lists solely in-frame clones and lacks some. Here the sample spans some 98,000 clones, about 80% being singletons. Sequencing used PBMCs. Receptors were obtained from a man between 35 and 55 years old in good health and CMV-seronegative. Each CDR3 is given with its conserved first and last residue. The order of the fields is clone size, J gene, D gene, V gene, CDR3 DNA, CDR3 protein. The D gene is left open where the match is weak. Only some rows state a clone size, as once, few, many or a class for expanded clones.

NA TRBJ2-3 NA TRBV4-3 TGCGCCACCGGGACTCGAAATACGCAGTATTTT CATGTRNTQYF
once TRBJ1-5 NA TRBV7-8 TGTGCCAGCAGCTTAAACAGGGTAGGGCCCCAGCATTTT CASSLNRVGPQHF
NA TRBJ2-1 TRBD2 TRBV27 TGTGCCAGCAATCCTAGCGGGGGCTACAATGAGCAGTTCTTC CASNPSGGYNEQFF
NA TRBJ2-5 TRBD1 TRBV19 TGTGCCAGTAGTCCAAGGACAGGGTCAGAGACCCAGTACTTC CASSPRTGSETQYF
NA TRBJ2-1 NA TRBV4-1 TGCGCCAGCAGCCAGCCTCTAACCGGGAACCTAGGCAATGAGCAGTTCTTC CASSQPLTGNLGNEQFF
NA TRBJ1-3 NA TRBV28 TGTGCCAGCAGCCCCGCGGGGGGGTCTGGAAACACCATATATTTT CASSPAGGSGNTIYF
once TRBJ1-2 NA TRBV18 TGTGCCAGCTCACCATCTGCGGAGAACTATGGCTACACCTTC CASSPSAENYGYTF
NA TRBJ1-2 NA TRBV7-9 TGTTCCAGCAGCTTAGGGAGGAGGACTAACTATGGCTACACCTTC CSSSLGRRTNYGYTF
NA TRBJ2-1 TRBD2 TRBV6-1 TGTGCCAGCAGTGGCTGGGGGGGGGTAAACAATGAGCAGTTCTTC CASSGWGGVNNEQFF
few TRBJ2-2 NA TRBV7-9 TGTGCCAGCAGCTTAGTTCGACAGATTCGGACCGGGGAGCTGTTTTTT CASSLVRQIRTGELFF
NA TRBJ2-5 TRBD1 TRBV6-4 TGTGCCAGCAGCCCCGGGACAGGCAACCAAGAGACCCAGTACTTC CASSPGTGNQETQYF
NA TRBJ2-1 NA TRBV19 TGTGCCAGTAGTATAACATACAATGAGCAGTTCTTC CASSITYNEQFF
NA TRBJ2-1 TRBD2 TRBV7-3 TGTGCCAGCAGCTTAGCGGGGGGGATGGGTGAGCAGTTCTTC CASSLAGGMGEQFF
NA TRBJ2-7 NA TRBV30 TGTGCCTGGAGTGTAATGGCAGGGTCCTACGAGCAGTACTTC CAWSVMAGSYEQYF
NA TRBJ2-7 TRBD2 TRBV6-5 TGTGCCAGCAGTGGGGCGGGGACTAGCAATTACGAGCAGTACTTC CASSGAGTSNYEQYF
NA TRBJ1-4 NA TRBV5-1 TGCGCCAGCAGCTTGGGAGCTACGACTAATGAAAAACTGTTTTTT CASSLGATTNEKLFF
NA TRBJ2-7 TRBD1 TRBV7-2 TGTGCCAGCAGCTGGACAGGCAACTACGAGCAGTACTTC CASSWTGNYEQYF
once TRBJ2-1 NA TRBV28 NA CASSSSGLAGGFYNEQFF
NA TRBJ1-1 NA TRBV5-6 TGTGCCAGCATCGCCTTAGGGGAAGGAATCACTGAAGCTTTCTTT CASIALGEGITEAFF
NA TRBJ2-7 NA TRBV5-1 TGCGCCAGCCGGCTAGTGGACGAGCAGTACTTC CASRLVDEQYF
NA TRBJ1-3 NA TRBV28 TGTGCCAGCAGCTCCGGGTTATACTCTGGAAACACCATATATTTT CASSSGLYSGNTIYF
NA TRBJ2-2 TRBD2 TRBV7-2 TGTGCCAGCAGCCGGGGACTAGCGAACACCGGGGAGCTGTTTTTT CASSRGLANTGELFF
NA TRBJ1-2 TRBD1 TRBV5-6 TGTGCCAGCAGCGCTCCGGTACAGGGGGTGGAAGGCTACACCTTC CASSAPVQGVEGYTF
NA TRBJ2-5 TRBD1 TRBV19 TGTGCCAGTAGTATCCAGGGGGCGCTTGAGACCCAGTACTTC CASSIQGALETQYF
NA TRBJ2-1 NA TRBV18 TGTGCCAGCTCACCCAAATCCCAAGACAGCTCCTACAATGAGCAGTTCTTC CASSPKSQDSSYNEQFF